This paragraph covers one T cell receptor (beta chain) sequence. This clone was recorded at least ten times. This receptor's antigen is unknown. No base-level quality is on record; no much larger clone is a single base apart. This sample was taken from a study of blood T cell repertoires in COVID-19 (dated by TCRdb to 2020 to 2022). Background on the whole study: Samples from collaborators originated in the United States, Italy and Spain and spanned both the acute and convalescent phases of COVID-19. The prospective study material was composed of cDNA or gDNA derived from T cells, B-cell-depleted T cells, or PBMCs. Subjects who had been exposed to COVID-19, were actively infected with it, or had recovered from it provided the deeply sampled blood TCRbeta repertoires that made up the dataset. The repertoires were released in a freely available public database meant as a resource for research on the immune response to SARS-CoV-2. Samples were obtained from the ongoing ImmuneRACE study (first 160 participants) and from some 1,300 subjects provided by 6 global collaborators. Nearly every sample came with metadata listing a de-identified subject ID, COVID-19 status, age in years and sex. HLA class I and class II types, where available, came from metadata supplied by the sample provider rather than from assay-based typing. The paper's findings and limits, for the study overall: Clinical and demographic metadata were provided uncurated, with the amount varying by source and participant.

In Seattle, one collaborating source enrolled patients while the infection was active and tracked those patients longitudinally over the course of disease. Each collaborating institution followed its own protocols to collect whole blood in K2EDTA tubes. For TCRbeta analysis, collaborators shipped samples as frozen whole blood, isolated PBMCs, or DNA extracted from either of those sample types. TCRbeta CDR3 regions were amplified from genomic DNA by means of the immunoSEQ Assay, a bias-controlled multiplex PCR. Processing in the source paper ran as follows. Within the assay, amplification of reference gene primers was used to estimate how many nucleated cells each sample contained. To quantify the absolute abundance of each unique TCRbeta CDR3 rearrangement, sequence reads were collapsed and filtered. For each sample, productive Simpson clonality was calculated as the square root of Simpson's diversity index across productive rearrangements. What TCRdb holds here is the immuneACCESS table cut down to in-frame rearrangements. Part of the clones is not present; checked against another copy, under half of the missing clones reflect an unresolved V gene, and the others are unexplained. That table gives V, J and clone size, and the DNA gave D and trimming. Recorded for this sample are roughly 250,000 clones; about 80% of them occurred a single time. The ten largest clones add up to 15% to 17% of the sample.

The CDR3 goes from the cysteine to the phenylalanine over 18 residues. Only the CDR3 part of the read is kept: 54 bases, read in frame from the first base. The germline V gene gives CDR1 as SNHLY and CDR2 as FYNNEI. The junction shows trimming of 5 bases on V and 2 bases on J, and the gene matches do not reach 14 bases of it. The sequence derives from a person aged 70 to 85 with COVID-19, enrolled during active disease. The specimen sequenced was peripheral blood. The sequence is built from TRBV2 and TRBJ2-5; 10 of the junction bases match TRBD2. The CDR3 reads CASSTGTSEGGSQETQYF. The nucleotide sequence is TGTGCCAGCAGTACCGGGACTAGCGAAGGAGGATCTCAAGAGACCCAGTACTTC.